This passage covers 16 T cell receptor beta chains from one sample sequenced in a study of blood T cell repertoires in COVID-19. Clones were read by immunoSEQ multiplex PCR, and TCRdb kept only the in-frame ones, dropping some. The sample gives 65,000 to 80,000 clones, about 90% of which show up once; under 6% is in the top ten. The specimen sequenced was peripheral blood. The receptors stem from a human donor in a cohort sampled during active COVID-19.

In its sample, this clone was seen a few times. V usage is TRBV18 and J usage is TRBJ1-5, with 7 bases matching TRBD1. With V trimmed by 6 bases and J by 1 base, 6 bases remained unmatched. CDR1 KGHSH and CDR2 LQKENI come from the germline V gene. There are 15 residues in the CDR3. In DNA form, the CDR3 reads TGTGCCAGCTCGTTGACAGGGATGAGCAATCAGCCCCAGCATTTT. Translation: CASSLTGMSNQPQHF.

The chain combines TRBV29-1 with TRBJ1-1, with D tentatively TRBD1 (5 bases). Germline values: CDR1 SQVTM, CDR2 ANQGSEA. There are 13 residues in the CDR3. V was clipped by 7 bases and J by 4 bases, with 16 bases between them. CDR3 DNA sequence: TGCAGCGCCCTGGTGGGGGGAAGCACTGAAGCTTTCTTT. The encoded protein is CSALVGGSTEAFF.

The rearrangement links TRBV6-2 or TRBV6-3 to TRBJ1-1; TRBD1 is a possible D gene (6 bases). Between the trimmed V and J ends, which lost 3 bases and 0 bases, there was a span of 11 bases. The CDR3 length is 15 residues. Germline V gene data show CDR1 as MNHEY and CDR2 as SVGEGT. As DNA, the CDR3 is TGTGCCAGCAGTTATGGGGGCGCGATGAACACTGAAGCTTTCTTT. Encoded protein: CASSYGGAMNTEAFF.

The chain has TRBV18 and TRBJ1-2; no clear D. V was cut by 3 bases and J by 2 bases, with 10 bases left in between. The CDR3 is 14 residues long. CDR1 and CDR2 (germline): KGHSH, LQKENI. The CDR3 sequence is CASSPTTSNYGYTF. The CDR3 DNA follows: TGTGCCAGCTCACCTACGACATCGAACTATGGCTACACCTTC.

This clone has more than one count but fewer than ten. V gene TRBV2 combines with J gene TRBJ2-7, with TRBD1 matching over 7 bases. The CDR3 covers 15 residues. V trimming: 1 base; J trimming: 4 bases; junction bases outside the gene matches: 7. The germline CDR1 and CDR2 sequences are SNHLY and FYNNEI. The CDR3 protein is CASSEEGTATYEQYF. CDR3 DNA: TGTGCCAGCAGTGAAGAGGGGACAGCGACATACGAGCAGTACTTC.

The V call is TRBV11-2, the J call TRBJ2-3; no definite D call. The CDR3 is made up of 16 amino acids. Trimming removed 5 bases at V and 0 bases at J, with 15 bases between. Germline CDR1 SGHAT, CDR2 FQNNGV. CDR3 in DNA: TGTGCCAGCAGCCAAAGCCCGACTTCTAGCACAGATACGCAGTATTTT. Amino acids: CASSQSPTSSTDTQYF.

This rearrangement joins TRBV21-1 to TRBJ2-3; the table's D gene call, TRBD1, was not cross checked with the DNA. TRBV21-1 is noted as a pseudogene. The length of the CDR3 is 16 residues. For the CDR3, the DNA is TGTGCCAGCAGCAAAAAGGGGGACAGGAGCACAGATACGCAGTATTTT. Protein sequence: CASSKKGDRSTDTQYF.

The rearrangement links TRBV12-3 or TRBV12-4 to TRBJ1-3; tentative D call: TRBD1 (6 bases). The CDR3 runs to 12 residues. The V end was cut by 7 bases, the J end by 10 bases, with 14 bases between. The CDR3 DNA sequence: TGTGCCAGCACCGAATACAGGGAAACCATATATTTT. Its protein is CASTEYRETIYF.

The chain recombines TRBV5-4 with TRBJ2-5, with D possibly TRBD1 on 6 matching bases. Germline lookup yields CDR1 SGHNT and CDR2 YYREEE (reference sequence). This CDR3 region has 14 residues. V was pared by 1 base and J by 3 bases, with 10 bases between. Here the CDR3 reads CASSLKQGKETQYF. CDR3 coding DNA: TGTGCCAGCAGCTTGAAACAGGGTAAAGAGACCCAGTACTTC.

V is TRBV4-2 and J is TRBJ1-2; TRBD1 is a possible D gene (5 bases). CDR1 is LGHNA and CDR2 is YNFKEQ in the germline V gene. CDR3 length: 15 amino acids. V lost 0 bases to trimming and J lost 2 bases, with 10 bases between them. In nucleotides, the CDR3 is TGTGCCAGCAGCCAAGATCCAGGGAACAACTATGGCTACACCTTC. This translates into CASSQDPGNNYGYTF.

V gene TRBV20-1 combines with J gene TRBJ1-2, with D perhaps TRBD1 (6 bases). CDR3 length: 13 residues. Germline values: CDR1 DFQATT, CDR2 SNEGSKA (reference sequence). The V end was cut by 3 bases, the J end by 3 bases, with 11 bases between. The DNA for the CDR3 is TGCAGTGCTAGTCGGGACACCGACTATGGCTACACCTTC. Translation: CSASRDTDYGYTF.

J is TRBJ1-2 and V is TRBV12-5; D is ambiguous. Germline assignment: CDR1 LGHNT and CDR2 FRNRAP. CDR3 size: 14 residues. V lost 5 bases and J lost 3, with 13 bases in between. CDR3 DNA sequence: TGTGCTAGTGGTCTTGGAGGGTTTGACTATGGCTACACCTTC. Residues: CASGLGGFDYGYTF. The full variable domain, completed using reference TRBV12-5 and TRBJ1-2, is DARVTQTPRHKVTEMGQEVTMRCQPILGHNTVFWYRQTMMQGLELLAYFRNRAPLDDSGMPKDRFSAEMPDATLATLKIQPSEPRDSAVYFCASGLGGFDYGYTFGSGTRLTVV.

The chain uses TRBV7-2 and TRBJ2-1, with 10 bases fitting TRBD2. Trimming at V came to 5 bases and at J to 8 bases, leaving 9 bases not matched to a gene. CDR1 is SGHTA, CDR2 FQGNSA, per germline. This CDR3 spans 15 amino acids. CDR3 sequence: CASSISSGGGYEQFF. In DNA, the CDR3 is TGTGCCAGCAGCATTTCTAGCGGGGGAGGTTATGAGCAGTTCTTC.

The chain recombines TRBV10-3 with TRBJ2-4; 8 positions match TRBD2. Unmatched junction bases numbered 7, after V lost 3 bases and J lost 6 bases. The CDR3 is 15 residues long. CDR1 is ENHRY, CDR2 SYGVKD, per germline. In DNA, the CDR3 is TGTGCCATCAGTGACTCGCGGGGGGTAGGAAACATTCAGTACTTC. Protein: CAISDSRGVGNIQYF.

V is TRBV7-2 and J is TRBJ2-5, with 10 bases fitting TRBD2. V was pared by 5 bases and J by 5 bases, with 17 bases of the junction left unmatched. Germline V gives CDR1 SGHTA, CDR2 FQGNSA. CDR3 size: 18 residues. CDR3 sequence: CASSPRGSSGGLGETQYF. In DNA form, the CDR3 reads TGTGCCAGCAGCCCCCGAGGGTCTAGCGGGGGTCTCGGGGAGACCCAGTACTTC.

This clone was recorded only once. V is TRBV4-2 and J is TRBJ1-2, with D possibly TRBD1 on 6 matching bases. In germline, CDR1 is LGHNA, CDR2 YNFKEQ. The CDR3 length is 16 residues. Trimming took 2 bases from V and 3 from J, leaving 16 bases between them. This CDR3 reads CASSQYPGADYYGYTF. As DNA, the CDR3 is TGTGCCAGCAGCCAATATCCAGGGGCGGACTACTATGGCTACACCTTC.